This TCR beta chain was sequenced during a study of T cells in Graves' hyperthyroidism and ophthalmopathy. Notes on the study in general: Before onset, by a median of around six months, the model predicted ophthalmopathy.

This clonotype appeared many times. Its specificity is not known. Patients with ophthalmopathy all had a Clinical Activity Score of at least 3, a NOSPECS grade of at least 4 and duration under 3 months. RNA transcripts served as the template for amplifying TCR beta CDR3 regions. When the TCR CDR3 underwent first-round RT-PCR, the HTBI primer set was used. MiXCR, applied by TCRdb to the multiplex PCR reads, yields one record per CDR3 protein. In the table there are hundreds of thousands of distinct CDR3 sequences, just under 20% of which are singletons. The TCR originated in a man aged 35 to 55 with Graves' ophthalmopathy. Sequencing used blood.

This CDR3 reads CASRGDDVGEAFF. The CDR3 DNA follows: TGTGCCAGCAGAGGGGACGACGTAGGTGAAGCTTTCTTT. V and J are TRBV2 and TRBJ1-1; weak D call: TRBD1 (5 bases). The CDR3 length is 13 residues. Trimming cost V 6 bases and J 7 bases, with 15 bases left between them. In germline, CDR1 is SNHLY, CDR2 FYNNEI. Full variable domain (missing parts from reference TRBV2 and TRBJ1-1): EPEVTQTPSHQVTQMGQEVILRCVPISNHLYFYWYRQILGQKVEFLVSFYNNEISEKSEIFDDQFSVERPDGSNFTLKIRSTKLEDSAMYFCASRGDDVGEAFFGQGTRLTVV.